One TCR beta chain is described in this entry. In making TCR cDNA, 5'RACE template switching added a universal primer site and UMIs to it. TCRdb used MiXCR to reprocess the 5' RACE reads, holding one entry per CDR3 protein. In the table there are some 600,000 distinct CDR3 sequences, 10% to 15% of which are singletons. The data belong to a study of T cells after yellow fever vaccination. The CDR3 has 12 amino acids. V was pared by 5 bases and J by 8 bases, with 10 bases between. CDR1 and CDR2 (germline): SGHVS, FQNEAQ. This sequence joins TRBV7-8 and TRBJ2-1, with a possible D match to TRBD1 (6 bases). This sequence was found in a man between 25 and 39 years old who received the YFV17D yellow fever vaccine. Here the sequenced sample was PBMCs, taken on the day of the yellow fever booster vaccination. The CDR3: CASSVRGDEQFF. CDR3 coding DNA: TGTGCCAGCAGCGTCAGGGGCGATGAGCAGTTCTTC.